Below are 30 T cell receptor beta chains sequenced from a single sample in a study of early T cells in non-severe SARS-CoV-2 infection. Each CDR3 protein gets one entry after TCRdb re-called the 5' RACE reads with MiXCR. The sample has some 45,000 distinct CDR3 sequences; approximately 6.2% are singletons. This sample comprised whole blood, obtained at baseline. All receptors come from an adult who was a healthcare worker with PCR-confirmed SARS-CoV-2 infection or an uninfected control (not recorded which).

This clonotype was picked up many times. The chain couples TRBV7-2 to TRBJ2-3; 10 nucleotides match TRBD2. V trimming: 0 bases; J trimming: 5 bases; junction bases outside the gene matches: 2. This CDR3 region has 15 residues. Germline V gene data show CDR1 as SGHTA and CDR2 as FQGNSA. The chain's CDR3 is CASSLALAGQDTQYF. CDR3 sequence (DNA): TGTGCCAGCAGCTTAGCACTAGCGGGACAAGATACGCAGTATTTT.

This clonotype showed up many times. The chain uses TRBV12-3 or TRBV12-4 and TRBJ2-7; D is possibly TRBD1 (5 bases). CDR3 size: 13 residues. V was cut by 4 bases and J by 6 bases, with 13 bases left in between. CDR3 in DNA: TGTGCCAGCAGTTCGGCAGGGCCCCCCGAGCAGTACTTC. Its protein product is CASSSAGPPEQYF.

V is TRBV9 and J is TRBJ1-2, with 8 bases identical to TRBD1. Germline V gives CDR1 SGDLS, CDR2 YYNGEE. The CDR3 has 14 residues. V lost 0 bases, J lost 4 bases, and 2 bases stayed unmatched. The chain's CDR3 is CASSVEGTGYGYTF. The CDR3 coding sequence is TGTGCCAGCAGCGTAGAGGGGACAGGCTATGGCTACACCTTC.

This clonotype was observed a few times. The rearrangement links TRBV2 to TRBJ1-1, with D unresolved. Germline assignment: CDR1 SNHLY and CDR2 FYNNEI. V lost 7 bases and J lost 4, with 16 bases in between. The CDR3 has 14 residues. CDR3 nucleotides: TGTGCCAGCACCAAAGAGGCGGGAACCACTGAAGCTTTCTTT. Its protein product is CASTKEAGTTEAFF.

This chain links TRBV5-1 with TRBJ2-3; 9 nucleotides match TRBD2. CDR1 is SGHRS, CDR2 YFSETQ, per germline. V trimming: 0 bases; J trimming: 3 bases; junction bases outside the gene matches: 5. The CDR3 consists of 16 residues. The CDR3 reads CASSLGLAGITDTQYF. CDR3 DNA: TGCGCCAGCAGCTTGGGGCTAGCGGGGATAACAGATACGCAGTATTTT.

The chain couples TRBV5-1 to TRBJ2-2; tentative D call: TRBD1 (6 bases). Per the germline V gene, CDR1 is SGHRS and CDR2 is YFSETQ. This CDR3 region has 15 residues. With 1 base removed from V and 4 bases from J, the gap between germline ends came to 11 bases. The CDR3, as DNA: TGCGCCAGCAGCTTGTCGGGACACGGCACCGGGGAGCTGTTTTTT. It encodes CASSLSGHGTGELFF.

The table lists this clonotype with many counts. The genes are TRBV11-3 and TRBJ2-1; 10 bases are a match to TRBD2. This CDR3 contains 13 residues. Germline lookup yields CDR1 SGHNT and CDR2 YENEEA. The trim removed 4 bases at V and 10 bases at J, leaving 4 bases unmatched. This CDR3 reads CASSSKTSGEQFF. In DNA form, the CDR3 reads TGTGCCAGCAGCTCCAAGACTAGCGGGGAGCAGTTCTTC. The whole variable domain, remainder taken from reference TRBV11-3 and TRBJ2-1, is EAGVVQSPRYKIIEKKQPVAFWCNPISGHNTLYWYLQNLGQGPELLIRYENEEAVDDSQLPKDRFSAERLKGVDSTLKIQPAELGDSAVYLCASSSKTSGEQFFGPGTRLTVL.

Of note for this clonotype: Relative to the germline gene, one junction end is altered; a read error may explain this. In DNA, the CDR3 is TGTGCCAGCAGCCCCACTAGCGGGGCGGACTTC. Translation: CASSPTSGADF. V is TRBV11-1 and J is TRBJ2-5, with 10 bases aligning to TRBD2. CDR1 is SGHAT and CDR2 is FQDESV in the germline V gene (reference sequence). The CDR3 is 11 amino acids.

This clonotype was observed many times. The chain is built from TRBV12-3 or TRBV12-4 and TRBJ1-1; TRBD1 agrees at 7 bases. CDR3 size: 13 residues. V gave up 10 bases and J gave up 4 bases; unmatched junction bases: 9. In DNA form, the CDR3 reads TGTGCCACCAGGGGGTTTGGGGCCACTGAAGCTTTCTTT. It yields the protein CATRGFGATEAFF.

V and J are TRBV6-5 and TRBJ2-7; the D gene is possibly TRBD1 (7 bases). V was clipped by 0 bases and J by 3 bases, with 12 bases between them. Germline V gives CDR1 MNHEY, CDR2 SVGAGI. The CDR3 has 15 residues. The CDR3 loop is CASSYSTGRIYEQYF. CDR3 sequence (DNA): TGTGCCAGCAGTTACTCGACAGGGAGGATCTACGAGCAGTACTTC.

This clonotype was seen at least ten times. The CDR3 loop reads CASSPGETGSGNQPQHF. Written as DNA, the CDR3 is TGTGCCAGCTCACCTGGGGAAACAGGGTCGGGCAATCAGCCCCAGCATTTT. This chain connects TRBV18 to TRBJ1-5; D possibly corresponds to TRBD1 (6 bases). The germline V and J ends were trimmed by 3 bases and 2 bases, with 17 bases remaining between them. This CDR3 spans 17 amino acids. Germline V gene data show CDR1 as KGHSH and CDR2 as LQKENI.

This clonotype was detected a few times. The rearrangement joins TRBV5-1 to TRBJ2-7; TRBD2 matches at 9 bases. The junction had 4 bases not matched to a gene; V was cut back by 0 bases and J by 3 bases. There are 15 residues in the CDR3. Per the germline V gene, CDR1 is SGHRS and CDR2 is YFSETQ. Written as DNA, the CDR3 is TGCGCCAGCAGCTTGGGAGCGGGGGGCCTCTACGAGCAGTACTTC. It encodes CASSLGAGGLYEQYF.

This clonotype was counted a few times. The genes are TRBV28 and TRBJ1-5; D not resolved. Looked up from germline, CDR1 is MDHEN and CDR2 is SYDVKM. The CDR3 sequence is 15 residues long. Deletions cut 4 bases from V and 1 base from J, with 11 bases between. The CDR3 is CASSSRRTSNQPQHF. DNA for the CDR3: TGTGCCAGCAGTTCCCGACGGACGAGCAATCAGCCCCAGCATTTT.

This clonotype was observed at least ten times. This sequence joins TRBV2 and TRBJ2-7; TRBD1 might be the D (6 bases). This CDR3 spans 13 amino acids. V shed 4 bases and J shed 7 bases, with 14 bases lying between them. The germline V gene encodes CDR1 SNHLY and CDR2 FYNNEI. CDR3: CASSVMGAREQYF. The CDR3 DNA is TGTGCCAGCAGTGTAATGGGGGCGAGAGAGCAGTACTTC. Full variable domain (remainder filled in from reference TRBV2 and TRBJ2-7): EPEVTQTPSHQVTQMGQEVILRCVPISNHLYFYWYRQILGQKVEFLVSFYNNEISEKSEIFDDQFSVERPDGSNFTLKIRSTKLEDSAMYFCASSVMGAREQYFGPGTRLTVT.

In its sample, this clonotype was seen many times. The rearrangement links TRBV4-2 to TRBJ2-3; TRBD2 agrees at 7 bases. V was pared by 2 bases and J by 3 bases, with 2 bases of the junction left unmatched. This CDR3 has 14 amino acids. CDR1 and CDR2 (germline): LGHNA, YNFKEQ. This CDR3 is CASSQSGETDTQYF. CDR3 nucleotides: TGTGCCAGCAGCCAAAGCGGGGAAACAGATACGCAGTATTTT.

This clonotype occurred many times. V and J are TRBV10-3 and TRBJ2-7, with D possibly being TRBD2 (5 bases). V shed 7 bases and J shed 3 bases, with 7 bases lying between them. CDR1 is ENHRY and CDR2 is SYGVKD in the germline V gene. This CDR3 has 11 residues. CDR3 in DNA: TGTGCCATCAAAGAGGGCTACGAGCAGTACTTC. The encoded protein is CAIKEGYEQYF.

This clonotype occurred a few times. J is TRBJ2-7 and V is TRBV7-2, with D maybe TRBD2 (5 bases). Deletions cut 0 bases from V and 0 bases from J, with 9 bases between. This CDR3 has 15 amino acids. Germline V gene lookup returns CDR1 SGHTA and CDR2 FQGNSA. CDR3 sequence reads: CASSLAGVSSYEQYF. The CDR3 region has the DNA TGTGCCAGCAGCTTAGCCGGGGTGAGCTCCTACGAGCAGTACTTC.

The chain uses TRBV7-9 and TRBJ2-7; no reliable D call. Germline V lookup: CDR1 SEHNR, CDR2 FQNEAQ (reference sequence). The CDR3 is 15 residues long. Trimming pared 2 bases from V and 1 base from J, leaving 12 bases between. This CDR3 is CASSLQRARSYEQYF. In DNA, the CDR3 is TGTGCCAGCAGCTTACAAAGAGCACGGTCCTACGAGCAGTACTTC.

The table lists this clonotype with many counts. This chain uses TRBV20-1 with TRBJ1-2, with 7 bases identical to TRBD1. CDR3 length equals 15 residues. Germline CDR1 reads DFQATT; CDR2 reads SNEGSKA (reference sequence). Trimming took 0 bases from V and 1 from J; bases not matched to a gene: 5. The CDR3 DNA is TGCAGTGCTAGAGAGTTCGGGACAGATAACTATGGCTACACCTTC. Residues: CSAREFGTDNYGYTF.

This clonotype was seen at least ten times. The chain employs TRBV20-1 and TRBJ2-3; 13 bases fit TRBD2. This CDR3 is built from 15 residues. Trimming removed 6 bases from V and 3 bases from J; junction bases left unmatched: 6. Per germline, CDR1 DFQATT and CDR2 SNEGSKA (reference sequence). CDR3 in DNA: TGCAGTGCCCCTGGACTAGCGGGGGTTACAGATACGCAGTATTTT. It yields the protein CSAPGLAGVTDTQYF.

This clonotype was detected only a few times. The gene calls are TRBV29-1 and TRBJ2-3; D remains unclear. The V gene's germline CDR1 is SQVTM and CDR2 ANQGSEA. CDR3 length: 12 residues. Trimming took off 5 bases at V and 2 bases at J, with 8 bases between the two ends. The CDR3 protein is CSVPTTTDTQYF. The CDR3 region has the DNA TGCAGCGTTCCGACAACCACAGATACGCAGTATTTT.

The gene calls are TRBV11-1 and TRBJ1-1, with no clear D. Trimming took off 5 bases at V and 1 base at J, with 8 bases between the two ends. Germline V CDR1 and CDR2: SGHAT, FQDESV (reference sequence). The CDR3 covers 13 residues. The CDR3 DNA follows: TGTGCCAGCAGCCACCCGGGGAACACTGAAGCTTTCTTT. This encodes CASSHPGNTEAFF.

This clonotype was found many times. This chain links TRBV11-3 with TRBJ2-3; tentative D call: TRBD2 (6 bases). The ends were cut back, 5 bases at V and 1 base at J, with 13 bases in the middle. The CDR3 is 15 amino acids. Germline CDR1 and CDR2: SGHNT and YENEEA. The CDR3 nucleotides are TGTGCCAGCAGCATCGGGACTGTGGGCACAGATACGCAGTATTTT. The encoded protein is CASSIGTVGTDTQYF.

This clonotype has ten or more counts. The chain links TRBV12-3 or TRBV12-4 to TRBJ1-1; TRBD1 is a possible D gene (6 bases). With 6 bases removed from V and 1 base from J, the gap between germline ends came to 9 bases. The CDR3 spans 13 residues. Written as DNA, the CDR3 is TGTGCCAGCAGCGCAGGGGCGAACACTGAAGCTTTCTTT. Its protein product is CASSAGANTEAFF.

In this sample, this clonotype turned up many times. V usage is TRBV6-1 and J usage is TRBJ1-1, with no clear D. Looked up from germline, CDR1 is MNHNS and CDR2 is SASEGT. The CDR3 runs to 15 residues. Trimming removed 0 bases from V and 0 bases from J, with 8 bases in between. The CDR3 DNA sequence: TGTGCCAGCAGTGAAGCGCTTCAGTTGAACACTGAAGCTTTCTTT. As protein: CASSEALQLNTEAFF.

For the CDR3, the DNA is TGTGCCAGCAGTCCCCTCCTGGGAGGGGGAAACATTCAGTACTTC. This encodes CASSPLLGGGNIQYF. This chain links TRBV12-3 or TRBV12-4 with TRBJ2-4; possibly TRBD2 for D (7 bases). The CDR3 loop spans 15 amino acids. Trimming removed 5 bases at V and 6 bases at J, with 17 bases between.

The chain links TRBV19 to TRBJ1-5, with TRBD1 matching over 9 bases. Germline CDR1 reads LNHDA; CDR2 reads SQIVND (reference sequence). The CDR3 spans 15 residues. Trimming at V came to 4 bases and at J to 5 bases, leaving 6 bases not matched to a gene. This CDR3 is CASSSAGTGHQPQHF. In nucleotides, the CDR3 is TGTGCCAGTAGTAGCGCCGGGACAGGGCATCAGCCCCAGCATTTT.

At least ten counts were recorded for this clonotype. The rearrangement uses TRBV7-2 and TRBJ1-2, with a weak D call TRBD1 (5 bases). The CDR3 loop spans 16 amino acids. Trimming stripped 5 bases from V and 4 bases from J, with 20 bases between. Germline CDR1 is SGHTA and CDR2 is FQGNSA. CDR3 nucleotide sequence: TGTGCCAGCAGCCCAGAGGTCCAGGGCCGATCCTATGGCTACACCTTC. Its translation is CASSPEVQGRSYGYTF.

This clonotype appeared many times. This chain joins TRBV7-8 and TRBJ1-6; D gene ambiguous. CDR3 length: 14 residues. Trimming took off 2 bases at V and 6 bases at J, with 8 bases between the two ends. Germline CDR1 and CDR2: SGHVS and FQNEAQ. The CDR3 loop is CASSLRQINSPLHF. The CDR3 DNA follows: TGTGCCAGCAGCTTACGGCAGATTAATTCACCCCTCCACTTT. The variable domain in full, completed from reference TRBV7-8 and TRBJ1-6, reads GAGVSQSPRYKVAKRGQDVALRCDPISGHVSLFWYQQALGQGPEFLTYFQNEAQLDKSGLPSDRFFAERPEGSVSTLKIQRTQQEDSAVYLCASSLRQINSPLHFGNGTRLTVT.

There are many counts of this clonotype. This chain joins TRBV20-1 and TRBJ1-2; D remains unclear. The CDR3 extends over 12 amino acids. The V end was cut by 3 bases, the J end by 4 bases, with 9 bases between. Germline lookup yields CDR1 DFQATT and CDR2 SNEGSKA (reference sequence). The chain's CDR3 is CSASPRTYGYTF. The CDR3 DNA reads as TGCAGTGCTAGTCCCCGGACCTATGGCTACACCTTC.